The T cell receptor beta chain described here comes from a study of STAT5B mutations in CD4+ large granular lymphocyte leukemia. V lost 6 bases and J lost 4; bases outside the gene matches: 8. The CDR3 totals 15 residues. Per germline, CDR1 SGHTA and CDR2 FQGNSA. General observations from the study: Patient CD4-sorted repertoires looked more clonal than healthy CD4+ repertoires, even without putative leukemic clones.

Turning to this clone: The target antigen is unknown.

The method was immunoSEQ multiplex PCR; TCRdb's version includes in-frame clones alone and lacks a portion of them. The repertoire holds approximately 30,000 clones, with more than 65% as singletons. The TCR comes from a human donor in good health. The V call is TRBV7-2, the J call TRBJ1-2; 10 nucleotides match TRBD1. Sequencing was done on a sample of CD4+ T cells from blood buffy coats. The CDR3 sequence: CASSSTGGAGYGYTF. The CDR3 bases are TGTGCCAGCAGTTCGACAGGGGGCGCGGGCTATGGCTACACCTTC. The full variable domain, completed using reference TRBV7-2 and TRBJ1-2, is GAGVSQSPSNKVTEKGKDVELRCDPISGHTALYWYRQSLGQGLEFLIYFQGNSAPDKSGLPSDRFSAERTGGSVSTLTIQRTQQEDSAVYLCASSSTGGAGYGYTFGSGTRLTVV.